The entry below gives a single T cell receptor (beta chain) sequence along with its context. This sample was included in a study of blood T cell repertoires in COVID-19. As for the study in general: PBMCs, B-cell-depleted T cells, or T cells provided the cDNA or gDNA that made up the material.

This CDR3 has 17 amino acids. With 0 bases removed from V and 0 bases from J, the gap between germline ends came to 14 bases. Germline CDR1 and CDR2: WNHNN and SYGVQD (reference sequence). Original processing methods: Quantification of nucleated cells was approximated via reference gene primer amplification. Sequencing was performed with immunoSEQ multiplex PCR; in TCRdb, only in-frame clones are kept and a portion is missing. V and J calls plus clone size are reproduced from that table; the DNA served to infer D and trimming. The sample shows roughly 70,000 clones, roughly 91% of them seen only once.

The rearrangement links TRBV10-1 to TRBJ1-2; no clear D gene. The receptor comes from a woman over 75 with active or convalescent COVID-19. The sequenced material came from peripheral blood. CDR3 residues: CASSESSGSWPNYGYTF. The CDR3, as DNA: TGCGCCAGCAGTGAGTCCTCGGGATCGTGGCCTAACTATGGCTACACCTTC.